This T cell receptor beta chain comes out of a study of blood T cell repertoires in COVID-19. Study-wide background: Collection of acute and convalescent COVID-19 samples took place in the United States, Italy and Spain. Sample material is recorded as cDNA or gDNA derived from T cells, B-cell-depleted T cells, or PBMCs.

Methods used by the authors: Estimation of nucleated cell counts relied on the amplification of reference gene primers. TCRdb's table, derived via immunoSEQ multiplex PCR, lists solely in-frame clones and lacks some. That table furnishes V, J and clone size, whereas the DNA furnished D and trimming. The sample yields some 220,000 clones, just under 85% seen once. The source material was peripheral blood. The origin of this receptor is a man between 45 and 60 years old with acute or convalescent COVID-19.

The CDR3 sequence is CASSLARTFPTYEQYF. CDR3 in DNA: TGTGCCAGCAGCTTAGCCCGGACATTCCCTACCTACGAGCAGTACTTC. V usage is TRBV7-9 and J usage is TRBJ2-7; possible D gene TRBD1, 5 bases. Germline V gives CDR1 SEHNR, CDR2 FQNEAQ (reference sequence). The CDR3 sequence is 16 residues long. V shed 0 bases and J shed 2 bases, with 14 bases lying between them.